The source of this T cell receptor (beta chain) is a study of regulatory T cells in long-lasting Graves disease. V was clipped by 6 bases and J by 3 bases, with 12 bases between them. The V gene's germline CDR1 is MNHNS and CDR2 SASEGT. The length of the CDR3 is 13 residues. In this sample, this clonotype turned up many times. Arm-PCR of CDR3 regions and iRepertoire HTBI primers were the basis on which TCR beta libraries were built. One entry per CDR3 protein, called by TCRdb with MiXCR from the multiplex PCR reads. This table has roughly 450,000 distinct CDR3 sequences, 20% to 25% appearing once. Stated time point: persistent/refractory GD, antithyroid drugs over 5 years with positive TRAb. There was RNA extracted from PBMCs, and the TCR library was made from it. From each patient, roughly 9 milliliters of peripheral blood was drawn and collected into an EDTA anticoagulant tube.

This chain joins TRBV6-1 and TRBJ2-7; no clear D gene. This clonotype was sampled from a female donor with Graves disease. The sample consisted of peripheral blood mononuclear cells (PBMCs), taken when the disease was refractory, from a patient treated with antithyroid drugs. CDR3: CASRSLDGYEQYF. DNA of the CDR3: TGTGCCAGCAGGTCTCTGGATGGCTACGAGCAGTACTTC.